Each of the 29 T cell receptor beta chains below was sequenced from the same sample in a study of radiotherapy plus CTLA-4 blockade in lung cancer (dated by TCRdb to 2017 to 2018). Library creation used the immunoSEQ multiplex PCR assay. The source is immuneACCESS, and TCRdb retained only in-frame sequences with V and J called. Part of the clones is not carried over; for the studies checked, unresolved V genes explain less than half of this, and the remainder is unexplained. The sample profile shows about 32,000 clones; 75% to 85% of them were found once. Around 23% of the sample is in the top ten clones. Material: peripheral blood, obtained from a patient treated with radiotherapy plus ipilimumab. These receptors were obtained from a human donor with non-small cell lung cancer that progressed on radiotherapy plus ipilimumab.

This clone was observed a handful of times. The chain couples TRBV27 to TRBJ2-3, with D perhaps TRBD2 (6 bases). Trimming left V 5 bases short and J 5 bases short, with 17 bases between. The length of the CDR3 is 15 residues. Per the germline V gene, CDR1 is MNHEY and CDR2 is SMNVEV (reference sequence). The CDR3: CASSTGGDPRDTQYF. CDR3 sequence (DNA): TGTGCCAGCAGTACGGGCGGGGATCCGAGAGATACGCAGTATTTT.

V usage is TRBV5-1 and J usage is TRBJ2-5, with TRBD2 identical over 8 bases. Germline CDR1 reads SGHRS; CDR2 reads YFSETQ. The CDR3 contains 16 residues. Trimming took 2 bases from V and 3 from J; bases not matched to a gene: 9. The CDR3 region is CASSFDGRGAEETQYF. In DNA form, the CDR3 reads TGCGCCAGCAGCTTCGATGGGCGGGGGGCCGAAGAGACCCAGTACTTC.

The chain carries TRBV9 and TRBJ2-1; 7 nucleotides align to TRBD1. Germline CDR1 reads SGDLS; CDR2 reads YYNGEE. The CDR3 totals 15 residues. Trimming removed 3 bases from V and 4 bases from J; junction bases left unmatched: 7. This chain's CDR3 is CASSGGQRPYNEQFF. The DNA of the CDR3 is TGTGCCAGCAGCGGGGGACAGAGACCTTACAATGAGCAGTTCTTC.

The chain links TRBV28 to TRBJ1-2; possibly TRBD1 for D (6 bases). The V and J ends lost 5 bases and 7 bases respectively, with 14 bases between them. CDR3 size: 13 residues. Germline CDR1 is MDHEN and CDR2 is SYDVKM. CDR3 coding DNA: TGTGCCAGCAGTCGGACAGTGTGGTCTGGCTACACCTTC. This translates into CASSRTVWSGYTF.

V usage is TRBV4-2 and J usage is TRBJ2-5; weak D call: TRBD2 (5 bases). Germline V lookup: CDR1 LGHNA, CDR2 YNFKEQ. V lost 0 bases to trimming and J lost 5 bases, with 16 bases between them. The CDR3 has 16 amino acids. This chain's CDR3 is CASSQEIATKAETQYF. Written as DNA, the CDR3 is TGTGCCAGCAGCCAAGAGATAGCGACTAAGGCGGAGACCCAGTACTTC.

This clone appeared a few times. V and J are TRBV7-9 and TRBJ1-6; a weak D match, TRBD1 (6 bases). Germline V lookup: CDR1 SEHNR, CDR2 FQNEAQ (reference sequence). Trimming pared 4 bases from V and 13 bases from J, leaving 14 bases between. This CDR3 region has 13 residues. The CDR3 bases are TGTGCCAGCAGCTACGGGACACAAACCCCCCTCCACTTT. This encodes CASSYGTQTPLHF. Full variable domain (missing parts from reference TRBV7-9 and TRBJ1-6): DTGVSQNPRHKITKRGQNVTFRCDPISEHNRLYWYRQTLGQGPEFLTYFQNEAQLEKSRLLSDRFSAERPKGSFSTLEIQRTEQGDSAMYLCASSYGTQTPLHFGNGTRLTVT.

The chain recombines TRBV6-1 with TRBJ1-2, with 7 bases identical to TRBD1. The CDR3 runs 15 residues. Germline CDR1 MNHNS, CDR2 SASEGT. V trimming: 3 bases; J trimming: 0 bases; junction bases outside the gene matches: 4. The CDR3 DNA sequence: TGTGCCAGCAGTGACAGGGGGTTAGCTAACTATGGCTACACCTTC. Protein: CASSDRGLANYGYTF.

This clone was observed a few times. The chain is built from TRBV5-1 and TRBJ2-5, with 15 bases aligning to TRBD2. J was trimmed by 5 bases and V by 2 bases; bases with no gene match: 7. Germline values: CDR1 SGHRS, CDR2 YFSETQ. The CDR3 extends over 17 amino acids. CDR3 coding DNA: TGCGCCAGCAGCTTAGGGACTAGCGGGGGGAGAGAGGAGACCCAGTACTTC. It translates to CASSLGTSGGREETQYF.

This chain uses TRBV27 with TRBJ2-7, with TRBD1 identical over 9 bases. Germline V CDR1 and CDR2: MNHEY, SMNVEV (reference sequence). J gave up 2 bases and V 6 bases, and 5 bases lay outside the gene matches. The CDR3 has 14 amino acids. CDR3 nucleotide sequence: TGTGCCAGCAGAAGACAGGGGGGCCCCTACGAGCAGTACTTC. It yields the protein CASRRQGGPYEQYF.

This chain joins TRBV19 and TRBJ1-4; D possibly corresponds to TRBD1 (6 bases). The CDR3 has 15 amino acids. Germline CDR1 reads LNHDA; CDR2 reads SQIVND (reference sequence). Trimming stripped 4 bases from V and 6 bases from J, with 15 bases between. For the CDR3, the DNA is TGTGCCAGTAGTACTCCGGACAGTCAGCATGAAAAACTGTTTTTT. This encodes CASSTPDSQHEKLFF.

V and J are TRBV2 and TRBJ1-1, with D unclear. Germline CDR1 reads SNHLY; CDR2 reads FYNNEI. The V end was cut by 7 bases, the J end by 4 bases, with 13 bases between. This CDR3 has 13 amino acids. In nucleotides, the CDR3 is TGTGCCAGCAAAGGAGGTGTGGGCACTGAAGCTTTCTTT. It codes for CASKGGVGTEAFF. Based on the CDR3 plus reference TRBV2 and TRBJ1-1, the full variable domain is EPEVTQTPSHQVTQMGQEVILRCVPISNHLYFYWYRQILGQKVEFLVSFYNNEISEKSEIFDDQFSVERPDGSNFTLKIRSTKLEDSAMYFCASKGGVGTEAFFGQGTRLTVV.

The chain recombines TRBV5-1 with TRBJ1-3; TRBD1 is a possible D gene (6 bases). This CDR3 comprises 14 residues. Trimming cost V 3 bases and J 0 bases, with 7 bases left between them. Germline V gene lookup returns CDR1 SGHRS and CDR2 YFSETQ. The CDR3 DNA reads TGCGCCAGCAGCTGGGACAACTCTGGAAACACCATATATTTT. This codes for CASSWDNSGNTIYF.

The rearrangement links TRBV13 to TRBJ1-4, with 8 nucleotides matching TRBD1. Germline values: CDR1 PRHDT, CDR2 FYEKMQ (reference sequence). V shed 5 bases and J 3 bases; nucleotides not matched to a gene: 8. The CDR3 runs 16 residues. The CDR3 region has the DNA TGTGCCAGCAGCCCTAGGACAGGGAGGGCTAATGAAAAACTGTTTTTT. As protein: CASSPRTGRANEKLFF.

A few counts support this clone. The rearrangement joins TRBV2 to TRBJ1-6; D might be TRBD1 (5 bases). The CDR3 runs to 13 residues. Trimming removed 6 bases at V and 9 bases at J, with 12 bases between. CDR1 and CDR2 from the germline V gene are SNHLY and FYNNEI. CDR3 nucleotide sequence: TGTGCCAGCAGGGACACCTTAGGTTCACCCCTCCACTTT. This translates into CASRDTLGSPLHF.

This clone has a single count. This sequence joins TRBV4-2 and TRBJ2-7; D is uncertain. The CDR3 loop spans 12 amino acids. Trimming took off 3 bases at V and 0 bases at J, with 3 bases between the two ends. From germline, CDR1 is LGHNA and CDR2 YNFKEQ. As DNA, the CDR3 is TGTGCCAGCAGCCAGAGCTCCTACGAGCAGTACTTC. Its protein product is CASSQSSYEQYF.

The count of this clone is one. The rearrangement links TRBV10-2 to TRBJ2-3; D perhaps matches TRBD2 (6 bases). The germline V gene has CDR1 WSHSY and CDR2 SAAADI. Trimming left V 8 bases short and J 7 bases short, with 16 bases between. The CDR3 is 13 residues long. The CDR3 reads CASGASEIHTQYF. Here the CDR3 DNA reads TGCGCCAGCGGAGCTAGCGAGATTCATACGCAGTATTTT.

V usage is TRBV10-3 and J usage is TRBJ1-2; D not certain. Germline V gene data show CDR1 as ENHRY and CDR2 as SYGVKD. V lost 3 bases and J lost 4, with 9 bases in between. The CDR3 has 13 amino acids. In DNA, the CDR3 is TGTGCCATCAGTGACGGCAGCGCCTATGGCTACACCTTC. This codes for CAISDGSAYGYTF.

This clone was counted once. This chain joins TRBV27 and TRBJ2-3, with D possibly TRBD1 on 6 matching bases. Germline values: CDR1 MNHEY, CDR2 SMNVEV (reference sequence). The CDR3 is 15 amino acids. Deletions cut 4 bases from V and 3 bases from J, with 14 bases between. This CDR3 reads CASSYRVAWTDTQYF. CDR3 DNA: TGTGCCAGCAGTTACAGGGTGGCGTGGACAGATACGCAGTATTTT.

The CDR3 nucleotides are TGTGCCAGCTCTTTTGGACTCCTCTCTGGGGCCAACGTCCTGACTTTC. Its protein product is CASSFGLLSGANVLTF. This sequence joins TRBV18 and TRBJ2-6; a weak D match, TRBD2 (5 bases). Trimming took 6 bases from V and 0 from J, leaving 12 bases between them. CDR3 length: 16 amino acids. The V gene's germline CDR1 is KGHSH and CDR2 LQKENI.

Comments on this clone: In the same sample, other DNA sequences code for this CDR3. The chain combines TRBV29-1 with TRBJ1-2; possibly TRBD1 for D (5 bases). V was pared by 6 bases and J by 2 bases, with 13 bases between. This CDR3 is built from 13 residues. Per the germline V gene, CDR1 is SQVTM and CDR2 is ANQGSEA. CDR3 DNA sequence: TGCAGCGTGTGGGGGGACGGCAACTATGGCTACACCTTC. Its protein is CSVWGDGNYGYTF.

The CDR3 region is CASSPGQEEGEQYF. As DNA, the CDR3 is TGCGCCAGCAGCCCGGGACAAGAAGAGGGCGAGCAGTACTTC. The chain employs TRBV5-1 and TRBJ2-7; possible D gene TRBD1, 6 bases. The CDR3 is 14 amino acids. V was clipped by 4 bases and J by 6 bases, with 17 bases between them. Germline values: CDR1 SGHRS, CDR2 YFSETQ.

The V and J genes are TRBV19 and TRBJ2-2, with 10 nucleotides matching TRBD1. Unmatched junction bases numbered 9, after V lost 1 base and J lost 4 bases. The CDR3 has 18 residues. Germline V lookup: CDR1 LNHDA, CDR2 SQIVND (reference sequence). CDR3: CASSIVARQGATTGELFF. The CDR3 DNA sequence: TGTGCCAGTAGTATAGTAGCGCGACAGGGGGCGACCACCGGGGAGCTGTTTTTT.

This clone was detected once. The chain uses TRBV19 and TRBJ1-1; no firm D call. The CDR3 sequence is 13 residues long. Germline V gene lookup returns CDR1 LNHDA and CDR2 SQIVND (reference sequence). Trimming left V 5 bases short and J 0 bases short, with 7 bases between. The CDR3 loop is CASSAYMNTEAFF. CDR3 DNA: TGTGCCAGTAGTGCCTATATGAACACTGAAGCTTTCTTT.

This clone was picked up one time. V gene TRBV6-5 combines with J gene TRBJ1-2; TRBD1 agrees at 8 bases. The length of the CDR3 is 13 residues. Germline V lookup: CDR1 MNHEY, CDR2 SVGAGI. Unmatched junction bases numbered 9, after V lost 7 bases and J lost 8 bases. The CDR3 coding sequence is TGTGCCAGCATCAGTCCCGGGACAGGAGGCTACACCTTC. Its protein product is CASISPGTGGYTF.

V usage is TRBV27 and J usage is TRBJ2-5, with D perhaps matching TRBD1 (6 bases). Germline CDR1 MNHEY, CDR2 SMNVEV (reference sequence). This CDR3 is 15 amino acids long. V lost 7 bases and J lost 1, with 16 bases in between. CDR3 sequence reads: CASNFAGTSQETQYF. The CDR3 DNA follows: TGTGCCAGCAATTTCGCCGGGACATCCCAAGAGACCCAGTACTTC.

V and J are TRBV7-6 and TRBJ2-7; a possible D gene is TRBD2 (5 bases). Germline CDR1 is SGHVS and CDR2 is FNYEAQ. Trimming took 4 bases from V and 7 from J, leaving 17 bases between them. CDR3 length: 14 residues. The CDR3 protein is CASSSLGLSGEQYF. For the CDR3, the DNA is TGTGCCAGCAGCTCTCTCGGACTGTCCGGGGAGCAGTACTTC.

The V and J genes are TRBV4-2 and TRBJ2-3, with TRBD1 matching 8 bases. Losses at the gene ends were 5 bases for V and 0 bases for J; bases not matched to a gene: 7. Looked up from germline, CDR1 is LGHNA and CDR2 is YNFKEQ. CDR3 length equals 16 residues. In DNA, the CDR3 is TGTGCCAGCAGCGAGTCGACAGGGGCCAGCACAGATACGCAGTATTTT. Translating gives CASSESTGASTDTQYF.

The rearrangement joins TRBV19 to TRBJ1-2, with TRBD1 matching over 8 bases. CDR1 is LNHDA and CDR2 is SQIVND in the germline V gene (reference sequence). Trimming took 5 bases from V and 4 from J; bases not matched to a gene: 3. The CDR3 totals 13 residues. The CDR3 sequence is CASSVDRGYGYTF. In DNA form, the CDR3 reads TGTGCCAGTAGTGTTGACAGGGGCTATGGCTACACCTTC. Supplemented by reference TRBV19 and TRBJ1-2, the full variable domain reads DGGITQSPKYLFRKEGQNVTLSCEQNLNHDAMYWYRQDPGQGLRLIYYSQIVNDFQKGDIAEGYSVSREKKESFPLTVTSAQKNPTAFYLCASSVDRGYGYTFGSGTRLTVV.

V is TRBV5-1 and J is TRBJ2-7; 16 positions agree with TRBD2. CDR3 size: 18 residues. V shed 4 bases, J shed 2 bases, and the junction held 9 bases outside the gene matches. Germline V gene sequence: CDR1 SGHRS, CDR2 YFSETQ. The CDR3 sequence: CASSVGTSGGVIPYEQYF. The CDR3 DNA sequence: TGCGCCAGCAGCGTAGGGACTAGCGGGGGGGTGATTCCCTACGAGCAGTACTTC.